This entry concerns a single T cell receptor beta chain. The data were produced by immunoSEQ multiplex PCR, yet TCRdb's version contains in-frame clones alone and is incomplete. The top ten clones hold around 18% of a sample with roughly 350,000 clones, roughly 90% of them seen once. The data were obtained in a study of blood T cell repertoires in COVID-19. The ends lost 9 bases at V and 8 bases at J; junction bases unmatched: 12. CDR1 KGHDR and CDR2 SFDVKD come from the germline V gene. The CDR3 length is 15 residues. This clonotype originated in a woman aged 25 to 39 who had recovered from COVID-19. The rearrangement joins TRBV24-1 to TRBJ1-6; 7 bases line up with TRBD1. The sequenced sample consisted of PBMCs or T cells enriched from blood (not recorded which). CDR3 residues: CATAPSGQGDSPLHF. The CDR3 DNA reads as TGTGCCACCGCCCCCTCAGGGCAGGGGGATTCACCCCTCCACTTT.